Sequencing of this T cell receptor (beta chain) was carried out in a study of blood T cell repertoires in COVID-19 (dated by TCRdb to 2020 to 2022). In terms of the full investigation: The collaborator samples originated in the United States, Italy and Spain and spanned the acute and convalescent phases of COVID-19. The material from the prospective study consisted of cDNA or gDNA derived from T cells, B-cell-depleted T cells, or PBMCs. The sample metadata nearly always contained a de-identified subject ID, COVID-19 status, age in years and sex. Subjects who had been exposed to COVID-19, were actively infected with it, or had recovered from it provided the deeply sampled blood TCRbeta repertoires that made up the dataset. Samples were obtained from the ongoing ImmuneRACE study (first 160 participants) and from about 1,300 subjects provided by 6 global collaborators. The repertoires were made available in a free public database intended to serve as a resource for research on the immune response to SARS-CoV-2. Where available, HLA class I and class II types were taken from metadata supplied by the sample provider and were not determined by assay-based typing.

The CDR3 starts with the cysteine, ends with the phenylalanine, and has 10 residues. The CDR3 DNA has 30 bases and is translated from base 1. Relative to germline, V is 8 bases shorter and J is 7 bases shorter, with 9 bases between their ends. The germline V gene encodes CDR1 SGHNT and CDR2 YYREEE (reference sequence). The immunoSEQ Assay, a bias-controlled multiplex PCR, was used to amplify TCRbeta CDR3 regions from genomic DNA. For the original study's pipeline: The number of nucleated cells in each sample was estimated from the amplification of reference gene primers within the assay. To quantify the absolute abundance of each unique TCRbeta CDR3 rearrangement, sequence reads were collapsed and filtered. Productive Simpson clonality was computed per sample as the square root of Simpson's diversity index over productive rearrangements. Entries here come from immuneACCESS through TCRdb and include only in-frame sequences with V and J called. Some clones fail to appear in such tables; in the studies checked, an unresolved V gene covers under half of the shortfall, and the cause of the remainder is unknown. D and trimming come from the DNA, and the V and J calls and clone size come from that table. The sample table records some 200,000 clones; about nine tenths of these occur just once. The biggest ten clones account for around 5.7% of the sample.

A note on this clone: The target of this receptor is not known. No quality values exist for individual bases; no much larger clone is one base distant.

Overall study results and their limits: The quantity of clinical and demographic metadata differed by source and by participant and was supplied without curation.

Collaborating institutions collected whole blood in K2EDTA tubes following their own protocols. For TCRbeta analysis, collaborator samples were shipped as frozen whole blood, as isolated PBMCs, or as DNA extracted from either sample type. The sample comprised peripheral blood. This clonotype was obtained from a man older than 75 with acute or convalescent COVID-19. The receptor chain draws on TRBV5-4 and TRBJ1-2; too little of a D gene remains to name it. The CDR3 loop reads CASPPGGYTF. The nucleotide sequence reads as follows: TGTGCCAGTCCTCCGGGTGGCTACACCTTC.